The table lists the clone carrying this TCR beta chain with many counts. Its target is not known. The sample originates from a study of T cell repertoires in cytomegalovirus infection. Each CDR3 protein gets one entry after TCRdb re-called the reads with MiXCR. The repertoire includes 200,000 to 250,000 distinct CDR3 sequences, approximately 40% of them detected once, and around 60% sits in the top ten. V dropped 1 base and J dropped 2 bases, with 18 bases sitting between them. Germline V CDR1 and CDR2: SGHAT, FQNNGV. There are 18 residues in the CDR3. Sequencing used CD8+ T cells from cultured PBMCs, obtained from culture after CMV antigen stimulation. The chain links TRBV11-2 to TRBJ2-1; possibly TRBD2 for D (6 bases). This TCR derives from a human donor in good health (CMV status not recorded). Some clones in this sample may be carry-over from other donors' samples. CDR3 coding DNA: TGTGCCAGCAGCTTAGCCTACCGGGACTCCGAAACCTACAATGAGCAGTTCTTC. It specifies CASSLAYRDSETYNEQFF. Variable domain in full (rest from reference TRBV11-2 and TRBJ2-1): EAGVAQSPRYKIIEKRQSVAFWCNPISGHATLYWYQQILGQGPKLLIQFQNNGVVDDSQLPKDRFSAERLKGVDSTLKIQPAKLEDSAVYLCASSLAYRDSETYNEQFFGPGTRLTVL.